This T cell receptor beta chain was observed in a study of T cells after yellow fever vaccination. Study-wide results and limits: Compared with primary, the secondary response was weaker and peaked at day 5, not 15. Of the clonotypes, a small share occurred in both CD4 and CD8 compartments. FACS-sorted repertoires might harbor abundant contaminating clonotypes from the bulk population. Primary-vaccination clones mostly resurfaced post-booster (nearly 97% CD4, just under 90% CD8).

This clonotype was observed at least ten times. Unmatched junction bases numbered 5, after V lost 1 base and J lost 4 bases. CDR1 and CDR2 (germline): SGHTA, FQGNSA. The CDR3 sequence is 15 residues long. Using its own MiXCR run on the 5' RACE reads, TCRdb lists one record per CDR3 protein. The sample comprises approximately 24,000 distinct CDR3 sequences, around 5.5% of which are singletons, and over 9.5% rests with the top ten. Sequencing used PBMCs, either bulk or a sorted T-cell subset (CD4+, CD8+, memory, or dextramer-sorted; not recorded which), obtained 15 days after the yellow fever booster vaccination. The sequence was obtained from a man aged 30 to 39 who received the YFV17D yellow fever vaccine. V usage is TRBV7-2 and J usage is TRBJ2-3; 7 bases fit TRBD1. The DNA for the CDR3 is TGTGCCAGCAGCTTAGTTGGGACAGAAGCAGATACGCAGTATTTT. Its protein product is CASSLVGTEADTQYF.